This T cell receptor (beta chain) was captured by sequencing in a study of graft-versus-host responses after intestinal transplantation. The overall study: All of the recipients had induction that used anti-thymocyte globulin, then tacrolimus and steroids for roughly three years.

Plates contained roughly 200,000 CFSE-labeled responder cells and roughly 200,000 irradiated, violet-dye-labeled stimulator cells. Dividing CFSE-low CD3+CD4+ and CD3+CD8+ responders were isolated by sorting after the reaction. Study-wide findings and caveats: Circulating GvH clone levels at their peak were associated with HvG declines (early post-transplant). GvH clones were identified in recipient marrow, with some first appearing in ileum or blood.

This clone came up a few times. Trimming left V 3 bases short and J 10 bases short, with 16 bases between. The CDR3 has 14 residues. Germline V gene data show CDR1 as LNHDA and CDR2 as SQIVND (reference sequence). Profiled with immunoSEQ multiplex PCR; TCRdb holds only in-frame clones, not every one. The sample records 7,000 or so clones, roughly 31% being singletons. This clonotype was obtained from a human patient who was an organ donor for intestinal transplantation. Material: alloreactive CD8+ T cells from a mixed lymphocyte reaction culture, obtained before transplantation. The subset denotes: CFSE-low proliferating T cells sorted from roughly six-day pre-transplant mixed lymphocyte reaction (GvH or HvG direction). V gene TRBV19 combines with J gene TRBJ2-1; D is unresolved. CDR3 DNA sequence: TGTGCCAGTAGTATGACACACCCCTTCAGCGAGCAGTTCTTC. It is translated as CASSMTHPFSEQFF.